The 11 T cell receptor beta chains below all came from one sample that was sequenced in a study of blood T cell repertoires in COVID-19. TCRdb keeps only in-frame clones here, not all; method: immunoSEQ multiplex PCR. The data contain 200,000 to 250,000 clones, 87% of them singletons. Sequenced material: PBMCs or T cells enriched from blood (not recorded which). The receptors derive from a woman under 40 with acute COVID-19.

This sequence joins TRBV5-1 and TRBJ2-7, with D tentatively TRBD1 (6 bases). V shed 4 bases and J shed 2 bases, with 13 bases lying between them. This CDR3 comprises 14 residues. Germline V gives CDR1 SGHRS, CDR2 YFSETQ. The CDR3 nucleotides read TGCGCCAGCAGCCCGGAACAGGGACCCTACGAGCAGTACTTC. Translation gives CASSPEQGPYEQYF.

The rearrangement links TRBV25-1 to TRBJ1-1; TRBD1 matches 9 bases. CDR1 is MGHDK and CDR2 is SYGVNS in the germline V gene. CDR3 length equals 14 residues. The junction had 9 bases not matched to a gene; V was cut back by 5 bases and J by 8 bases. The CDR3 DNA reads as TGTGCCAGCAGTCCGGACAGGGGTCGGAAGGAAGCTTTCTTT. Encoded protein: CASSPDRGRKEAFF.

This chain connects TRBV28 to TRBJ1-2; maybe TRBD1 (5 bases). Trimming stripped 5 bases from V and 8 bases from J, with 12 bases between. The germline V gene encodes CDR1 MDHEN and CDR2 SYDVKM. The CDR3 consists of 12 residues. CDR3 protein: CASSVQGKGYTF. In DNA form, the CDR3 reads TGTGCCAGCAGTGTCCAGGGAAAGGGCTACACCTTC.

This chain links TRBV18 with TRBJ1-1; D is unclear. The ends were cut back, 5 bases at V and 5 bases at J, with 12 bases in the middle. The CDR3 has 13 residues. Germline V gene lookup returns CDR1 KGHSH and CDR2 LQKENI. The CDR3 reads CASSSSGGTEAFF. For the CDR3, the DNA is TGTGCCAGCTCATCCTCCGGCGGGACTGAAGCTTTCTTT.

The rearrangement uses TRBV10-3 and TRBJ1-5; D perhaps matches TRBD1 (5 bases). In germline, CDR1 is ENHRY, CDR2 SYGVKD. The CDR3 is 15 amino acids. V was cut by 3 bases and J by 3 bases, with 12 bases left in between. The CDR3 DNA sequence: TGTGCCATCAGTGACAGCGGGGGGAACAATCAGCCCCAGCATTTT. Its protein is CAISDSGGNNQPQHF.

This rearrangement joins TRBV28 to TRBJ1-6, with 8 nucleotides matching TRBD1. After removal of 5 bases from V and 5 bases from J, the junction contained 5 bases not matched to a gene. Looked up from germline, CDR1 is MDHEN and CDR2 is SYDVKM. CDR3 length: 15 amino acids. The CDR3 sequence: CASSPRTGNNSPLHF. CDR3 bases: TGTGCCAGCAGTCCGAGGACAGGGAATAATTCACCCCTCCACTTT.

This chain uses TRBV6-5 with TRBJ1-4, with D maybe TRBD1 (5 bases). V dropped 6 bases and J dropped 0 bases, with 11 bases sitting between them. Germline V CDR1 and CDR2: MNHEY, SVGAGI. The CDR3 contains 15 residues. CDR3 nucleotide sequence: TGTGCCAGCAGGGGGCAGTGGGCAACTAATGAAAAACTGTTTTTT. As protein: CASRGQWATNEKLFF.

This chain uses TRBV7-9 with TRBJ1-4, with TRBD1 matching 10 bases. Germline-derived CDR1 and CDR2 are SEHNR and FQNEAQ (reference sequence). The CDR3 extends over 18 amino acids. J lost 3 bases, V lost 5 bases, and 12 bases had no gene match. CDR3 in DNA: TGTGCCAGCAGCATTTGGCCGGGACAGGGGATAGCTAATGAAAAACTGTTTTTT. Translation gives CASSIWPGQGIANEKLFF. Full variable domain (remainder filled in from reference TRBV7-9 and TRBJ1-4): DTGVSQNPRHKITKRGQNVTFRCDPISEHNRLYWYRQTLGQGPEFLTYFQNEAQLEKSRLLSDRFSAERPKGSFSTLEIQRTEQGDSAMYLCASSIWPGQGIANEKLFFGSGTQLSVL.

This clone was detected once. The rearrangement links TRBV9 to TRBJ2-5, with TRBD2 matching 10 bases. The V gene's germline CDR1 is SGDLS and CDR2 YYNGEE. This CDR3 has 16 residues. Trimming took 4 bases from V and 2 from J; bases not matched to a gene: 8. CDR3 DNA: TGTGCCAGCAGCTCCCCCCTAGCGGGGGTACAAGAGACCCAGTACTTC. Translation: CASSSPLAGVQETQYF. The full variable domain, completed using reference TRBV9 and TRBJ2-5, is DSGVTQTPKHLITATGQRVTLRCSPRSGDLSVYWYQQSLDQGLQFLIQYYNGEERAKGNILERFSAQQFPDLHSELNLSSLELGDSALYFCASSSPLAGVQETQYFGPGTRLLVL.

The sample holds one count of this clone. This chain connects TRBV2 to TRBJ1-3; TRBD1 agrees at 7 bases. Germline lookup yields CDR1 SNHLY and CDR2 FYNNEI. Trimming removed 2 bases from V and 3 bases from J; junction bases left unmatched: 7. The CDR3 is 16 residues long. CDR3: CASSESPGQIGNTIYF. CDR3 in DNA: TGTGCCAGCAGTGAAAGTCCGGGACAGATTGGAAACACCATATATTTT.

A few counts support this clone. The chain is built from TRBV19 and TRBJ1-5, with D perhaps TRBD1 (5 bases). This CDR3 contains 18 residues. Per the germline V gene, CDR1 is LNHDA and CDR2 is SQIVND (reference sequence). V dropped 0 bases and J dropped 4 bases, with 19 bases sitting between them. CDR3 in amino acids: CASSIDQGFARVNQPQHF. As DNA, the CDR3 is TGTGCCAGTAGTATAGATCAGGGTTTCGCCAGGGTGAATCAGCCCCAGCATTTT.